This is a list of T cell receptor beta chains from one sample in a study of follicular helper T cells after annual influenza vaccination. Libraries were prepared by immunoSEQ multiplex PCR; TCRdb keeps only in-frame clonotypes and omits some of them. The top ten hold about 1.2% of the sample, which has about 27,000 clones, roughly 80% seen once. The sample in question was CXCR5+ CD38- circulating T follicular helper cells from blood, obtained on the day of influenza vaccination. The receptors stem from an adult who received the influenza vaccine. Both conserved end residues are part of each CDR3. A D gene is named only where the DNA matches it firmly. Size is omitted from some rows. Given values are once, few, many or a class for expanded clones.

V: TRBV19
D: .
size: few
J: TRBJ1-1
CDR3: CASSIRGAWTEAFF
DNA: TGTGCCAGTAGTATCAGGGGCGCGTGGACTGAAGCTTTCTTT

V: TRBV7-8
D: TRBD1
size: .
J: TRBJ2-3
CDR3: CASSIGTGSDTQYF
DNA: TGTGCCAGCAGCATAGGGACAGGGTCAGATACGCAGTATTTT

V: TRBV7-9
D: .
size: .
J: TRBJ1-2
CDR3: CASSFGEVKDGYTF
DNA: TGTGCCAGCAGCTTCGGGGAAGTCAAGGATGGCTACACCTTC

V: TRBV18
D: .
size: .
J: TRBJ2-5
CDR3: CASSPALQETQYF
DNA: TGTGCCAGCTCACCGGCCCTCCAAGAGACCCAGTACTTC

V: TRBV12-5
D: TRBD2
size: .
J: TRBJ2-1
CDR3: CASGRTSGRWNEQFF
DNA: TGTGCTAGTGGCCGCACTAGCGGGAGATGGAATGAGCAGTTCTTC

V: TRBV7-3
D: .
size: few
J: TRBJ1-1
CDR3: CASSAGMNTEAFF
DNA: TGTGCCAGCAGCGCGGGGATGAACACTGAAGCTTTCTTT

V: TRBV6-1
D: TRBD1
size: .
J: TRBJ2-7
CDR3: CASRRDRGSYEQYF
DNA: TGTGCCAGCAGAAGGGACAGGGGGTCCTACGAGCAGTACTTC

V: TRBV5-1
D: .
size: few
J: TRBJ1-1
CDR3: CASSFRPQGTEAFF
DNA: TGCGCCAGCAGCTTCAGGCCTCAGGGCACTGAAGCTTTCTTT

V: TRBV29-1
D: TRBD2
size: .
J: TRBJ2-5
CDR3: CSAVLAGATQYF
DNA: TGCAGCGCCGTACTAGCGGGAGCGACCCAGTACTTC

V: TRBV2
D: .
size: once
J: TRBJ1-5
CDR3: CATSAGGFQPQHF
DNA: TGTGCCACCTCCGCGGGGGGATTTCAGCCCCAGCATTTT

V: TRBV6-1
D: TRBD1
size: few
J: TRBJ1-4
CDR3: CASSEVGQGTGKLFF
DNA: TGTGCCAGCAGTGAAGTGGGACAGGGTACGGGAAAACTGTTTTTT

V: TRBV9
D: TRBD2
size: .
J: TRBJ2-1
CDR3: CASSATSGINEQFF
DNA: TGTGCCAGCAGCGCCACTAGCGGGATCAATGAGCAGTTCTTC

V: TRBV2
D: TRBD1
size: .
J: TRBJ1-2
CDR3: CASRLGTGEKGGYTF
DNA: TGTGCCTCACGTCTAGGGACAGGGGAAAAGGGTGGCTACACCTTC

V: TRBV2
D: .
size: .
J: TRBJ1-1
CDR3: CASRRGTEAFF
DNA: TGTGCCAGCAGGAGGGGGACTGAAGCTTTCTTT

V: TRBV7-6
D: .
size: .
J: TRBJ2-1
CDR3: CASSLGQDNEQFF
DNA: TGTGCCAGCAGCCTTGGCCAGGATAATGAGCAGTTCTTC

V: TRBV18
D: .
size: .
J: TRBJ2-2
CDR3: CASSPLGVNTGELFF
DNA: TGTGCCAGCTCACCACTGGGAGTGAACACCGGGGAGCTGTTTTTT

V: TRBV15
D: TRBD1
size: few
J: TRBJ2-2
CDR3: CATSRPGQGLAGELFF
DNA: TGTGCCACCAGCAGGCCGGGACAGGGGTTGGCCGGGGAGCTGTTTTTT

V: TRBV30
D: TRBD1
size: few
J: TRBJ2-4
CDR3: CASLWTGLKNIQYF
DNA: TGTGCCTCTCTTTGGACAGGGTTGAAAAACATTCAGTACTTC

V: TRBV27
D: TRBD2
size: .
J: TRBJ2-1
CDR3: CASSSGTSGGKNNEQFF
DNA: TGTGCCAGCAGTTCCGGGACTAGCGGGGGTAAAAACAATGAGCAGTTCTTC

V: TRBV6-6
D: TRBD1
size: few
J: TRBJ1-5
CDR3: CASFEGAVVSNQPQHF
DNA: TGTGCCAGCTTCGAGGGGGCAGTCGTAAGCAATCAGCCCCAGCATTTT

V: TRBV19
D: TRBD1
size: few
J: TRBJ1-4
CDR3: CASSPQGAANEKLFF
DNA: TGTGCCAGTAGTCCTCAGGGGGCAGCTAATGAAAAACTGTTTTTT

V: TRBV5-4
D: .
size: .
J: TRBJ2-1
CDR3: CASSLEHTRAREFF
DNA: TGTGCCAGCAGCTTGGAACATACTAGAGCGAGGGAGTTCTTC

V: TRBV2
D: .
size: once
J: TRBJ1-1
CDR3: CAITRGQNTEAFF
DNA: TGTGCCATAACTCGGGGACAGAACACTGAAGCTTTCTTT

V: TRBV5-1
D: .
size: .
J: TRBJ1-1
CDR3: CASRIQANTEAFF
DNA: TGCGCCAGCAGAATTCAGGCGAACACTGAAGCTTTCTTT

V: TRBV10-3
D: .
size: few
J: TRBJ1-4
CDR3: CAISESATNEKLFF
DNA: TGTGCCATCAGTGAGTCCGCAACTAATGAAAAACTGTTTTTT

V: TRBV7-8
D: .
size: .
J: TRBJ2-5
CDR3: CASSYGWETQYF
DNA: TGTGCCAGCAGCTACGGGTGGGAGACCCAGTACTTC